These 8 T cell receptor beta chains were sequenced from one sample in a study of blood T cell repertoires in COVID-19 (dated by TCRdb to between 2020 and 2021). The library was made by the immunoSEQ multiplex PCR assay. TCRdb re-hosts the immuneACCESS table, in-frame sequences only. Its copies lack some clones; in the studies checked, an unresolved V gene accounts for under half of them, and the cause for the rest is not known. Here the sample has approximately 26,000 clones; roughly 87% occur a single time. Roughly 13% of the sample goes to the ten largest clones. The sequencing sample was made of peripheral blood. These receptors were obtained from a human donor in a cohort sampled during active COVID-19. The donor label of this sample is uncertain.

This CDR3 reads CSVTSGTGELFF. The DNA of the CDR3 is TGCAGCGTAACAAGCGGAACCGGGGAGCTGTTTTTT. The chain carries TRBV29-1 and TRBJ2-2; D perhaps matches TRBD2 (5 bases). V was clipped by 6 bases and J by 5 bases, with 10 bases between them. The CDR3 extends over 12 amino acids. The V gene's germline CDR1 is SQVTM and CDR2 ANQGSEA.

Only one count was recorded for this clone. The V and J genes are TRBV3-1 (or the pseudogene TRBV3-2) and TRBJ1-1, with D perhaps matching TRBD1 (5 bases). V lost 2 bases, J lost 0 bases, and 7 bases lay in between. The CDR3 length is 14 residues. The germline V gene encodes CDR1 LGHDT and CDR2 YNNKEL (reference sequence). This CDR3 is CASSQKQVNTEAFF. In DNA, the CDR3 is TGTGCCAGCAGCCAAAAACAGGTGAACACTGAAGCTTTCTTT.

The CDR3 here is CASSYSNRGRRLEQFF. The CDR3, as DNA: TGTGCCAGCAGTTACTCGAACCGGGGGAGGCGGTTAGAGCAGTTCTTC. The rearrangement uses TRBV6-6 and TRBJ2-1; possible D gene TRBD2, 6 bases. Germline loops: CDR1 MNHNY, CDR2 SVGAGI (reference sequence). V was shortened by 0 bases and J by 10 bases, with 19 bases between the two germline ends. The CDR3 spans 16 residues.

CDR3: CASSLVGGGPSGQYF. For the CDR3, the DNA is TGTGCCAGCAGCTTAGTAGGGGGGGGGCCTTCAGGGCAGTACTTC. The rearrangement uses TRBV7-2 and TRBJ2-7, with a possible D match to TRBD2 (7 bases). Trimming removed 1 base from V and 9 bases from J, with 19 bases in between. This CDR3 comprises 15 residues. CDR1 and CDR2 (germline): SGHTA, FQGNSA.

The chain carries TRBV7-2 and TRBJ1-1, with 11 bases lining up with TRBD1. This CDR3 spans 17 amino acids. CDR1 is SGHTA and CDR2 is FQGNSA in the germline V gene. V was pared by 5 bases and J by 4 bases, with 12 bases of the junction left unmatched. CDR3 coding DNA: TGTGCCAGCAGCCCCCGGACAGGGGGCAAATTTGGCACTGAAGCTTTCTTT. Residues: CASSPRTGGKFGTEAFF.

The rearrangement links TRBV4-1 to TRBJ2-5; 10 bases align to TRBD1. V was clipped by 2 bases and J by 7 bases; unmatched bases: 7. Looked up from germline, CDR1 is MGHRA and CDR2 is YSYEKL. The CDR3 is 15 amino acids. The CDR3 spells CASSQPGTGVTTQYF. Written as DNA, the CDR3 is TGCGCCAGCAGCCAACCCGGGACAGGGGTAACGACCCAGTACTTC.

Only one count was recorded for this clone. The gene calls are TRBV9 and TRBJ1-2, with D possibly being TRBD1 (5 bases). The CDR3 runs 15 residues. Germline V gene sequence: CDR1 SGDLS, CDR2 YYNGEE. Deletions cut 1 base from V and 8 bases from J, with 18 bases between. CDR3 coding DNA: TGTGCCAGCAGCGTAAGCGGGCCGCCTAAGGGGGGCTACACCTTC. Amino acids: CASSVSGPPKGGYTF.

The rearrangement links TRBV6-2 or TRBV6-3 to TRBJ1-2; 8 bases map to TRBD1. J lost 6 bases, V lost 6 bases, and 9 bases had no gene match. This CDR3 has 14 residues. CDR1 is MNHEY, CDR2 SVGEGT, per germline. CDR3 nucleotides: TGTGCCAGCAGCCCTTGGACAGGGAAGAATGGCTACACCTTC. As protein: CASSPWTGKNGYTF.